The T cell receptor (beta chain) described here comes from a study of T-cell reconstitution after alpha-beta-depleted transplantation in children. For this clonotype: One end of the junction varies from germline; a read error may be responsible.

For TCRbeta, the library was prepared with unique molecular identifiers. One entry per CDR3 protein results from TCRdb running MiXCR on the PCR reads. The data hold roughly 310,000 distinct CDR3 sequences, with 23% observed a single time. This receptor was taken from a male patient aged 10 to 17 who had a stem cell transplant for acute lymphoblastic leukemia, so the T cells may come from the graft donor. The sequences come from PBMCs, mostly from graft donor cells, collected 180 days after TCRalphabeta/CD19-depleted stem cell transplant.

In DNA form, the CDR3 reads TGTGCCAGCAGCGTAGTCGGAGCTACCAAAAACATTCACTACTTC. Translation gives CASSVVGATKNIHYF. The chain is built from TRBV9 and TRBJ2-4; D is ambiguous. CDR3 length: 15 residues. CDR1 is SGDLS and CDR2 is YYNGEE in the germline V gene.